This T cell receptor beta chain was found in a study of radiation and T cells in renal cell carcinoma (dated by TCRdb to 2020 to 2021). Looking at the study overall: TCR beta sequencing covered 50 to 55 samples in total, comprising some 26 tumors and some 27 peripheral blood samples. A total of 4,016,671 unique CDR3 nucleotide sequences, encoding around 2.7 million unique CDR3 amino acid sequences, were found across all 50 or so samples. What the work shows at the level of the full study, not this receptor alone: Compared with controls, irradiated tumors had higher TCR clonality, as the top 100 clonotypes made up an average of approximately 54% of the repertoire, versus around 45% in nephrectomy-only tumors. Only small tumor regions of approximately 1 g were available, so intratumoral heterogeneity was not captured. The single-armed trial design could not address effects of radiation dose or scheduling on the TCR repertoire. Compared with control tumors, irradiated tumors had a greater number of dominant CDR3 motifs, and these motifs made up a bigger portion of the repertoire.

V and J are truncated by 6 bases and 7 bases respectively, leaving an intervening sequence of 15 bases. The CDR3 sequence holds 13 residues, the cysteine and phenylalanine included. The CDR3 DNA has 39 bases and is translated from base 1. Sequences MNHEY (CDR1) and SVGAGI (CDR2) are obtained from the germline V gene. Comment on this clone: The antigen it binds to is not known. No much larger clone is present one base from it, and per-base qualities are unavailable.

Read against the paper, the sample's time point label means: tumor resected at nephrectomy. The treatment or condition label corresponds to: treatment-naive control, cytoreductive nephrectomy. For controls, tumors were taken from treatment-naive renal cell carcinoma patients who had cytoreductive nephrectomy with no radiation beforehand. All patients had renal cell carcinoma with clear cell pathology. Control tumors used for TCR sequencing came from several females and about ten males, resected 2011 to 2014, with median age around 50 years (range about 35 to 85). Tumor processing involved mechanical dissociation, digestion with collagenase/hyaluronidase at 37 degrees C, handling in gentleMACS C tubes, and storage in liquid nitrogen. The QIAamp DNA Blood Mini Kit (Qiagen) was used to prepare genomic DNA for TCR sequencing. Only samples passing all quality control checks were included in the analyses.

Following the manufacturer's recommendations, the immunoSEQ kit was used to generate TCR beta libraries from genomic DNA. For library preparation, a first multiplex PCR was performed with proprietary primers, followed by a second PCR in which unique barcodes were added, and bead cleanups were performed after each round. A positive control reaction and a negative control reaction, both provided in the kit, were run with every batch of samples. The final libraries underwent checking on an Agilent 4200 TapeStation D1000 ScreenTape, volumetric pooling, and quantification by qPCR. An Illumina NextSeq500 fitted with a MidOutput 150-cycle cartridge performed the sequencing, running 156 Read1 cycles and 15 Index1 cycles with the kit's custom primers. The pooled library was loaded at 0.8 to 1 pM with a roughly 22% PhiX control spike-in. In the paper's pipeline: Vendor-processed data were analyzed in R, with a clonotype defined as all T cells sharing the same CDR3 nucleotide sequence. For clone abundance analyses, frequencies were normalized to the 10,000 most abundant clones in each sample. Before analysis, public T cell clones were removed, and these numbered fewer than six per sample on average. Dominant motif analysis used ImmunoMap with the PAM10 matrix, gap penalty 30 and homology threshold 0.3; motifs with cumulative frequency at least 0.01 counted as dominant. TCRdb carries this immuneACCESS record with in-frame sequences only. Its versions omit some clonotypes, under half of them owing to an unresolved V gene in the studies checked, with the rest unexplained. That table furnishes V, J and clone size, whereas the DNA furnished D and trimming. For this sample the table gives around 16,000 clones, of which approximately 53% were detected only once. The ten biggest clones cover 9.5% to 11% of the sample.

The rearranged segments are TRBV6-5 and TRBJ1-1; a tentative D call is TRBD1 (5 bases match). This material consisted of tumor tissue, taken from a patient whose treatment was nephrectomy without radiotherapy. This TCR came from a man in his fifties with renal cell carcinoma. This receptor carries the CDR3 CASSPRDVGEAFF. Here is the DNA: TGTGCCAGCAGCCCCCGGGACGTGGGTGAAGCTTTCTTT.